The present T cell receptor (beta chain) was sequenced within a study of blood T cell repertoires in COVID-19. Trimming stripped 2 bases from V and 6 bases from J, with 11 bases between. CDR1 is SGHNT and CDR2 is YYREEE in the germline V gene (reference sequence). The CDR3 length is 13 residues. This clone showed up just a few times. Source study methods: Reference gene primers were amplified, and this amplification served to estimate nucleated cell counts. Only in-frame clones appear in the TCRdb table, and some are missing; sequencing was by immunoSEQ multiplex PCR. The V and J calls and clone size are taken from that table; D and trimming were inferred from the DNA. This sample has 120,000 to 150,000 clones, with around 88% found just once.

This clonotype was sampled from a woman aged 55-69 years with acute or convalescent COVID-19. Sequencing input: peripheral blood. The chain has TRBV5-4 and TRBJ1-1, with a weak D call TRBD1 (5 bases). The CDR3 region has the DNA TGTGCCAGCAGCTTTGGCAGGGCCCCTGAAGCTTTCTTT. This codes for CASSFGRAPEAFF.